This T cell receptor beta chain was profiled in a study of shared clonotypes between healthy human individuals. Some clones are missing from TCRdb's copy, which holds only in-frame ones; the method was immunoSEQ multiplex PCR. The sample includes fewer than 130,000 clones, around 71% of them seen just once. This clone was found a few times. Its matching antigen is unknown. The study drew its donors from healthy HIV-negative adults without recent acute infections or vaccinations. Trimming stripped 1 base from V and 7 bases from J, with 13 bases between. From germline, CDR1 is SGHNT and CDR2 YENEEA. This CDR3 region has 14 residues. Study conclusions and caveats: Though the depth was large, rarefaction showed that sorted-subset sequencing was incomplete. Shared clonotypes across all four donors exceeded non-shared ones in generation probability. Donors were few, which limited the genetic and exposure-history diversity represented.

The sequenced material came from memory CD8+ T cells sorted from blood. The subset here: CD45RO+ cells pooled with CCR7-negative TemRA cells. The gene calls are TRBV11-3 and TRBJ2-5, with a tentative D call TRBD2 (5 bases). This clonotype was obtained from a woman in her twenties or thirties in good health. The CDR3 reads CASSLGSILATQYF. DNA for the CDR3: TGTGCCAGCAGCTTAGGCTCGATCCTAGCGACCCAGTACTTC.